This T cell receptor (beta chain) is from a study of T cell responses to AZD1222 COVID-19 vaccine. Whole-study results and caveats: White British ancestry dominated among donors, who included more females, and clonal diversity was possibly underestimated. It was only a handful of AZD1222 recipients who were seropositive at baseline. Along spike, vaccine-associated CD4 TCRs were found throughout, with dominance at 160-218 and 743-854.

Pooling covered second doses at about 4 or about 12 weeks. In germline, CDR1 is MDHEN, CDR2 SYDVKM. V lost 1 base to trimming and J lost 3 bases, with 16 bases between them. This CDR3 region has 17 residues. Using immunoSEQ multiplex PCR, the repertoire was profiled, and TCRdb retains in-frame clones only, with some absent. The sample has around 44,000 clones, approximately 83% seen once. Note on this clone: Its specificity is not known.

The chain recombines TRBV28 with TRBJ1-3; perhaps TRBD1 as D (5 bases). This specimen was peripheral blood, taken 28 days after the second AZD1222 dose. The receptor was derived from an adult who received the AZD1222 COVID-19 vaccine. The DNA of the CDR3 is TGTGCCAGCAGTTTATTTGGTGGAGGGGTCCTTGGAAACACCATATATTTT. Protein product: CASSLFGGGVLGNTIYF.